This TCR beta chain was captured by sequencing in a study of blood T cell repertoires in COVID-19. At the level of the study: Donors in the United States, Italy and Spain gave samples during acute or convalescent COVID-19.

In the original processing: Amplification of reference gene primers provided the estimated nucleated cell counts. Generated by immunoSEQ multiplex PCR, the TCRdb table keeps only in-frame clones and is missing some. D and trimming come from the DNA, and the V and J calls and clone size come from that table. The sample lists about 440,000 clones, 88% occurring once. The V end lost 3 bases, the J end lost 0 bases, and 11 bases lay between the germline ends. Per germline, CDR1 LNHDA and CDR2 SQIVND (reference sequence). This CDR3 region has 16 residues. Recruited during active infection, patients (from Seattle) were subsequently followed longitudinally.

The sequenced sample was peripheral blood. The rearrangement uses TRBV19 and TRBJ1-4; no firm D call. The clonotype was recovered from a woman between 45 and 65 years old with COVID-19, enrolled during active disease. The CDR3 spells CASSMVGEPTNEKLFF. The CDR3 region has the DNA TGTGCCAGTAGTATGGTCGGGGAGCCAACTAATGAAAAACTGTTTTTT.